This TCR beta chain was recovered during a study of molecular identifiers for immune sequencing clone quantification. Findings and caveats of the study: Clones that exceeded 20 RNA copies held over 99% of effector molecules, yet under 1% in naive cells.

As to this clonotype: Its antigen remains unknown. The junction departs from germline at one end; a sequencing error may be responsible.

MiXCR, applied by TCRdb to the PCR reads, yields one record per CDR3 protein. The sample carries roughly 320,000 distinct CDR3 sequences, about a fifth recorded once. The CDR3 covers 13 residues. Specimen: naive CD8+ T cells from blood, with Jurkat cell RNA spiked in. Subset in this sample: FACS-sorted CD8+CD4-CCR7+CD45RA+ naive T cells. The receptor was isolated from a human donor in good health. Some libraries in this study had Jurkat cell RNA spiked in. This rearrangement joins TRBV12-3 or TRBV12-4 to TRBJ2-6, with a tentative D call TRBD1 (5 bases). The CDR3 DNA sequence: TGTGCCAGCTGGAGCTCTGGGGCCAACGCCCTGACTTTC. As protein: CASWSSGANALTF.